Presented here are 7 T cell receptor beta chains from one specimen sequenced in a study of T cell responses to AZD1222 COVID-19 vaccine. Method: immunoSEQ multiplex PCR; TCRdb's copy keeps in-frame clones and lacks some. The table shows approximately 120,000 clones, with around 90% occurring only once. The specimen was peripheral blood, collected on day 0 of MenACWY control vaccination. The source is an adult in good health.

This rearrangement joins TRBV10-1 to TRBJ2-7; D unresolved. Germline values: CDR1 WNHNN, CDR2 SYGVQD (reference sequence). Between the trimmed V and J ends, which lost 5 bases and 3 bases, there was a span of 2 bases. The CDR3 runs 10 residues. The CDR3 sequence: CASSFYEQYF. The CDR3 DNA is TGCGCCAGCAGTTTCTACGAGCAGTACTTC.

The V gene is TRBV7-9, the J gene TRBJ1-3, with D possibly being TRBD1 (5 bases). The V end lost 4 bases, the J end lost 4 bases, and 14 bases lay between the germline ends. The CDR3 covers 15 residues. CDR1 SEHNR and CDR2 FQNEAQ come from the germline V gene (reference sequence). CDR3 residues: CASSSTGQGGNTIYF. The CDR3 DNA reads as TGTGCCAGCAGCTCAACAGGTCAGGGAGGAAACACCATATATTTT.

The sample holds one count of this clone. The chain carries TRBV7-3 and TRBJ2-3, with D unclear. Deletions cut 2 bases from V and 4 bases from J, with 7 bases between. Germline assignment: CDR1 SGHTA and CDR2 FQGTGA. The CDR3 contains 13 residues. The CDR3 sequence is CASSLGLADTQYF. The CDR3 DNA follows: TGTGCCAGCAGCTTAGGGCTAGCAGATACGCAGTATTTT.

The CDR3 spells CASSAQGGNPYEQYF. CDR3 nucleotides: TGTGCCAGTAGTGCACAGGGGGGAAATCCCTACGAGCAGTACTTC. The chain links TRBV19 to TRBJ2-7; TRBD1 aligns across 8 bases. Germline V CDR1 and CDR2: LNHDA, SQIVND (reference sequence). CDR3 length: 15 residues. V gave up 5 bases and J gave up 2 bases; unmatched junction bases: 8. The full variable domain, completed using reference TRBV19 and TRBJ2-7, is DGGITQSPKYLFRKEGQNVTLSCEQNLNHDAMYWYRQDPGQGLRLIYYSQIVNDFQKGDIAEGYSVSREKKESFPLTVTSAQKNPTAFYLCASSAQGGNPYEQYFGPGTRLTVT.

This chain links TRBV4-1 with TRBJ2-5; D gene unclear. This CDR3 comprises 15 residues. Trimming left V 0 bases short and J 4 bases short, with 12 bases between. Germline V lookup: CDR1 MGHRA, CDR2 YSYEKL. CDR3 sequence (DNA): TGCGCCAGCAGCCAAGATCAAGTAGCTCCAGAGACCCAGTACTTC. Its translation: CASSQDQVAPETQYF.

This clone was picked up one time. This chain connects TRBV7-3 to TRBJ2-1, with 9 bases identical to TRBD2. The V gene's germline CDR1 is SGHTA and CDR2 FQGTGA. The V segment lost 2 bases and the J segment 1 base; nucleotides outside the gene matches: 0. CDR3 size: 15 residues. CDR3 nucleotide sequence: TGTGCCAGCAGCTTACTAGCGGGGTCCTACAATGAGCAGTTCTTC. The encoded protein is CASSLLAGSYNEQFF.

This clone was detected only once. This rearrangement joins TRBV6-6 to TRBJ2-5, with D possibly TRBD1 on 5 matching bases. CDR1 is MNHNY, CDR2 SVGAGI, per germline (reference sequence). Trimming pared 5 bases from V and 4 bases from J, leaving 23 bases between. The CDR3 consists of 17 residues. The CDR3 sequence: CASSQYIQGTVGETQYF. CDR3 DNA: TGTGCCAGCAGTCAATACATCCAGGGAACCGTGGGAGAGACCCAGTACTTC.